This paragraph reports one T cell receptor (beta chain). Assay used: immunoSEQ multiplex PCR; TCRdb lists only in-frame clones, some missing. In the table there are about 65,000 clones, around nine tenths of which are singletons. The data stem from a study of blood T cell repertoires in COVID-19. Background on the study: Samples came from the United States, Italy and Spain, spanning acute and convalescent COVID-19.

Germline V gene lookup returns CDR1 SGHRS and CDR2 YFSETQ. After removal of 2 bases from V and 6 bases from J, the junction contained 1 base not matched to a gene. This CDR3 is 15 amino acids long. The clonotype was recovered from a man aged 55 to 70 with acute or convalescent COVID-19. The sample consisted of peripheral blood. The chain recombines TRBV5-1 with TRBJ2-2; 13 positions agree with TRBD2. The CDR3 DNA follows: TGCGCCAGCAGCTTCGGACTAGCGGGGGCCGGGGAGCTGTTTTTT. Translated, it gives CASSFGLAGAGELFF.